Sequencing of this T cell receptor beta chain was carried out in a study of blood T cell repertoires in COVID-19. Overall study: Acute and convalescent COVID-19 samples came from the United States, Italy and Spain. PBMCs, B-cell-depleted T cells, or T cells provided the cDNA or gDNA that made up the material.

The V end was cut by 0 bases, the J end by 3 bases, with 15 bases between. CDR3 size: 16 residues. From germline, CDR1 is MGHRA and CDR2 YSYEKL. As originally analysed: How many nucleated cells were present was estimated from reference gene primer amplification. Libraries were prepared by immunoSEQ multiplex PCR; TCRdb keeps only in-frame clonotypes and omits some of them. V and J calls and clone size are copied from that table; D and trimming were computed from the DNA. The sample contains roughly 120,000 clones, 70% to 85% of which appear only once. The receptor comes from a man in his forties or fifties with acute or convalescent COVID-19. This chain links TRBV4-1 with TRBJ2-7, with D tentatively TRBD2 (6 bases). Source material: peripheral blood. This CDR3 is CASSQDSEEGFYEQYF. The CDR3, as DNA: TGCGCCAGCAGCCAAGATTCGGAGGAGGGTTTCTACGAGCAGTACTTC.